In its sample, the clone carrying this T cell receptor beta chain was seen a few times. The protocol was immunoSEQ multiplex PCR, while the TCRdb copy is restricted to in-frame clones and leaves out a portion. The table records thousands of clones, 60% to 80% of them present only once. This entry comes from a study of OX40 agonist ivuxolimab in advanced cancers. This CDR3 contains 14 residues. V lost 1 base and J lost 5, with 11 bases in between. Per germline, CDR1 MNHNY and CDR2 SVGAGI (reference sequence). This receptor was obtained from an adult with an advanced solid tumor such as melanoma, head and neck, liver or kidney cancer. This sequence joins TRBV6-6 and TRBJ1-2; D may be TRBD1 (5 bases). Specimen: CD4+ or CD8+ T cells sorted from blood, collected in a trial of the OX40 agonist ivuxolimab. This chain's CDR3 is CASSYLGEGYGYTF. CDR3 bases: TGTGCCAGCAGTTACTTGGGGGAGGGGTATGGCTACACCTTC.